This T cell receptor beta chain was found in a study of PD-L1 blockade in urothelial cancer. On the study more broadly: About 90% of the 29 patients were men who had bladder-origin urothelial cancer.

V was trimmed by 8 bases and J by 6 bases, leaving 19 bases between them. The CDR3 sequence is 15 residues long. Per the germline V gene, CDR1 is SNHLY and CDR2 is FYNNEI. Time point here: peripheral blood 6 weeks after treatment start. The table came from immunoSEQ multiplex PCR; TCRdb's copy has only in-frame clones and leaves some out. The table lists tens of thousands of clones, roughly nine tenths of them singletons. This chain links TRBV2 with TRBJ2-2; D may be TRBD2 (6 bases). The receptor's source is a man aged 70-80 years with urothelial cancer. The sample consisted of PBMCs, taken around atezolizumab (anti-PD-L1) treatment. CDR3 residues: CASGFVGGRAGELFF. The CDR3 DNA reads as TGTGCCAGCGGTTTTGTGGGGGGTAGGGCCGGGGAGCTGTTTTTT. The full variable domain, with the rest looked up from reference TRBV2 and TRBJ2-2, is EPEVTQTPSHQVTQMGQEVILRCVPISNHLYFYWYRQILGQKVEFLVSFYNNEISEKSEIFDDQFSVERPDGSNFTLKIRSTKLEDSAMYFCASGFVGGRAGELFFGEGSRLTVL.